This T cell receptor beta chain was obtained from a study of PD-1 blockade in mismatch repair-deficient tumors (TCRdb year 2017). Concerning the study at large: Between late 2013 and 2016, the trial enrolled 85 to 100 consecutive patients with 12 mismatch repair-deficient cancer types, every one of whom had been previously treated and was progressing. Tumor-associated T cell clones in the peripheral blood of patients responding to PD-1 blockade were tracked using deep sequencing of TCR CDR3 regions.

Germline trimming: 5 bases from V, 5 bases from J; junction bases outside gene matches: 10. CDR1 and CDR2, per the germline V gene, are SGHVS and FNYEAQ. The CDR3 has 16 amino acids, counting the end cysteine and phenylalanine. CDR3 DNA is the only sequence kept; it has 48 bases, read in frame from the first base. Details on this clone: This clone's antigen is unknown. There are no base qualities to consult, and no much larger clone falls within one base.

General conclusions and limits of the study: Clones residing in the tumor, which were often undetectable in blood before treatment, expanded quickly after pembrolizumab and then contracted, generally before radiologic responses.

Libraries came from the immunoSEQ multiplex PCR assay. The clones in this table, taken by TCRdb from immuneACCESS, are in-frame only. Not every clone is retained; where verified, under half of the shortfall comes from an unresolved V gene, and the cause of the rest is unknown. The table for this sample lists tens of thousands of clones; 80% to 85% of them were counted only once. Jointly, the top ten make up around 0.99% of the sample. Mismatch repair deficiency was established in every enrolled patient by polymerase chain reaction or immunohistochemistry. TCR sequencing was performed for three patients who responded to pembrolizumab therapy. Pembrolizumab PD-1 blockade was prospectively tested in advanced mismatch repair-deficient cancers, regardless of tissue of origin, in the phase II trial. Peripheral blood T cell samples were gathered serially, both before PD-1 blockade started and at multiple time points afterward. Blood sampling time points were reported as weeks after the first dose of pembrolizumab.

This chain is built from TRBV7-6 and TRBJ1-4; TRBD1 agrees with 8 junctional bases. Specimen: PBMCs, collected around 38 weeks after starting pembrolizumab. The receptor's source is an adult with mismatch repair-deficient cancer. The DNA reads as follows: TGTGCCAGCAGCAACGACAGGGGTCTAATGAATGAAAAACTGTTTTTT. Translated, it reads CASSNDRGLMNEKLFF.